This is a list of T cell receptor beta chains from one sample in a study of blood T cell repertoires in COVID-19. Clones were sequenced by immunoSEQ multiplex PCR, and TCRdb holds only the in-frame ones, with some missing. The table has 300,000 to 350,000 clones, more than 70% seen once. The sequenced sample was peripheral blood. The receptors were sampled from a man in his thirties or forties with active or convalescent COVID-19. Both conserved end residues are part of each CDR3. Each record gives: CDR3 DNA, CDR3 protein, clone size, D gene, J gene, V gene. A D gene is named only where the DNA matches it firmly. Some rows have no size entry. The others give once, few or many, or a class for an expanded clone.

CDR3 DNA: TGTGCCAGCCACAACTGGGACAGGGTTAACGAAAAACTGTTTTTT; CDR3 protein: CASHNWDRVNEKLFF; clone size: .; D gene: TRBD1; J gene: TRBJ1-4; V gene: TRBV19
CDR3 DNA: TGTGCCAGCAGCGTTACCTCACTGCGCGCGGCCCAGTACTTC; CDR3 protein: CASSVTSLRAAQYF; clone size: once; D gene: .; J gene: TRBJ2-5; V gene: TRBV7-9
CDR3 DNA: TGTGCCAGCAGCGTAGAGACTAGCAGTAGGGGGAATGAGCAGTTCTTC; CDR3 protein: CASSVETSSRGNEQFF; clone size: few; D gene: .; J gene: TRBJ2-1; V gene: TRBV9
CDR3 DNA: TGTGCCATCACCCGCGGGAGCTCGTACGAGCAGTACTTC; CDR3 protein: CAITRGSSYEQYF; clone size: .; D gene: TRBD2; J gene: TRBJ2-7; V gene: TRBV10-3
CDR3 DNA: TGTGCCTGGGCGACAGGAGGCGAGCAGTACTTC; CDR3 protein: CAWATGGEQYF; clone size: .; D gene: .; J gene: TRBJ2-7; V gene: TRBV30
CDR3 DNA: TGTGCCAGCAGACCGAGATACCGCAATCAGCCCCAGCATTTT; CDR3 protein: CASRPRYRNQPQHF; clone size: .; D gene: .; J gene: TRBJ1-5; V gene: TRBV5-8
CDR3 DNA: TGTGCCAGCAGCCCCCCGGGACTCCCCCACGAGCAGTTCTTC; CDR3 protein: CASSPPGLPHEQFF; clone size: .; D gene: .; J gene: TRBJ2-1; V gene: TRBV5-4
CDR3 DNA: TGCGCCAGCAGCTTGGCGGGGGAAAACACCATATATTTT; CDR3 protein: CASSLAGENTIYF; clone size: .; D gene: .; J gene: TRBJ1-3; V gene: TRBV5-1
CDR3 DNA: TGTGCCAGCAGCTTGGGGGGTGTCGGCTACACCTTC; CDR3 protein: CASSLGGVGYTF; clone size: once; D gene: .; J gene: TRBJ1-2; V gene: TRBV11-2
CDR3 DNA: TGTGCCAGCAGTGAAGCCCTGGGACAGGGTTCCTACGAGCAGTACTTC; CDR3 protein: CASSEALGQGSYEQYF; clone size: .; D gene: TRBD1; J gene: TRBJ2-7; V gene: TRBV6-1
CDR3 DNA: TGTGCCAGCAGCGTAGTCCCGGGAGGGCCGGGGGATACGCAGTATTTT; CDR3 protein: CASSVVPGGPGDTQYF; clone size: .; D gene: TRBD2; J gene: TRBJ2-3; V gene: TRBV9
CDR3 DNA: TGCGCCAGCATGCAGGGAAACACCATATATTTT; CDR3 protein: CASMQGNTIYF; clone size: .; D gene: .; J gene: TRBJ1-3; V gene: TRBV10-2
CDR3 DNA: TGTGCCGTGAAGGGAGGGGTCAGCACAGATACGCAGTATTTT; CDR3 protein: CAVKGGVSTDTQYF; clone size: .; D gene: TRBD2; J gene: TRBJ2-3; V gene: TRBV24-1